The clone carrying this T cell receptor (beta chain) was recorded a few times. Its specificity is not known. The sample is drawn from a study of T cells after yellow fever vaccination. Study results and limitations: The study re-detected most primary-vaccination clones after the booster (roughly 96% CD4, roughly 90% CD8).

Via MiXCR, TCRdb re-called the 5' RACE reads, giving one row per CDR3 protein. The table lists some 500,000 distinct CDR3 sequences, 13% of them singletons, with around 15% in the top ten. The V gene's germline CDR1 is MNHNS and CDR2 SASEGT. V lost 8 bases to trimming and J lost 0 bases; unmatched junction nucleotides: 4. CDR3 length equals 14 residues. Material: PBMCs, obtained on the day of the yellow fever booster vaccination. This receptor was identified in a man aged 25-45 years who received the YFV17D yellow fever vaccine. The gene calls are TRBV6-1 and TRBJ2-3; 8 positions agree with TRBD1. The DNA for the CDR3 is TGTGCCAGCGGAGACAGGGGTAGCACAGATACGCAGTATTTT. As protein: CASGDRGSTDTQYF.